The 19 T cell receptor beta chains listed next were all sequenced from one sample in a study of blood T cell repertoires in COVID-19. Repertoires were generated with immunoSEQ multiplex PCR, while TCRdb's copy carries only in-frame clones and drops some. In the table there are some 250,000 clones, about 80% of which are singletons. Sequencing was performed on PBMCs or T cells enriched from blood (not recorded which). These receptors all come from a man in his forties who had recovered from COVID-19.

The V and J genes are TRBV7-3 and TRBJ2-1; TRBD2 aligns across 9 bases. The CDR3 consists of 16 residues. The germline V gene encodes CDR1 SGHTA and CDR2 FQGTGA. J was trimmed by 5 bases and V by 6 bases; bases with no gene match: 11. The CDR3 loop is CASSRREGQGDNEQFF. CDR3 DNA: TGTGCCAGCAGTAGGCGGGAGGGCCAGGGGGACAATGAGCAGTTCTTC. The complete variable domain, with remaining parts taken from reference TRBV7-3 and TRBJ2-1, reads GAGVSQTPSNKVTEKGKYVELRCDPISGHTALYWYRQSLGQGPEFLIYFQGTGAADDSGLPNDRFFAVRPEGSVSTLKIQRTERGDSAVYLCASSRREGQGDNEQFFGPGTRLTVL.

The chain combines TRBV11-2 with TRBJ1-2; 7 bases match TRBD1. Germline CDR1 and CDR2: SGHAT and FQNNGV. The ends lost 5 bases at V and 6 bases at J; junction bases unmatched: 9. CDR3 length: 14 residues. CDR3 in DNA: TGTGCCAGCAGCCCTCAGCCAGGGGGGCATGGCTACACCTTC. It is translated as CASSPQPGGHGYTF.

A single count supports this clone. The chain uses TRBV5-1 and TRBJ1-3; D not certain. Germline lookup yields CDR1 SGHRS and CDR2 YFSETQ. The CDR3 runs to 13 residues. The V end was cut by 2 bases, the J end by 0 bases, with 3 bases between. The CDR3 coding sequence is TGCGCCAGCAGCTTCCGCTCTGGAAACACCATATATTTT. Protein sequence: CASSFRSGNTIYF.

Ten or more counts support this clone. The gene calls are TRBV28 and TRBJ2-7; 8 bases line up with TRBD1. Trimming removed 6 bases from V and 6 bases from J; junction bases left unmatched: 7. CDR1 is MDHEN, CDR2 SYDVKM, per germline. The length of the CDR3 is 13 residues. The CDR3 nucleotides read TGTGCCAGCAGCCCAGGGGGCGGGTCCGAGCAGTACTTC. Its protein product is CASSPGGGSEQYF.

This clone appeared a single time. The chain carries TRBV11-2 and TRBJ2-7; 9 nucleotides line up with TRBD2. The CDR3 length is 13 residues. After removal of 1 base from V and 12 bases from J, the junction contained 7 bases not matched to a gene. CDR1 and CDR2 (germline): SGHAT, FQNNGV. The CDR3 DNA sequence: TGTGCCAGCAGCTTAGGGCAGCGGGGGGTTTTGTACTTC. It translates to CASSLGQRGVLYF.

The CDR3 loop is CASSPRRVPAGETQYF. CDR3 sequence (DNA): TGTGCCAGCAGCCCCCGCAGGGTCCCCGCCGGAGAGACCCAGTACTTC. This rearrangement joins TRBV5-4 to TRBJ2-5; the D gene is possibly TRBD1 (5 bases). There are 16 residues in the CDR3. V lost 4 bases and J 4 bases, leaving 20 bases between the germline ends. Germline CDR1 reads SGHNT; CDR2 reads YYREEE (reference sequence).

This sequence joins TRBV5-1 and TRBJ1-2; D is perhaps TRBD1 (6 bases). Germline V gene sequence: CDR1 SGHRS, CDR2 YFSETQ. V was pared by 0 bases and J by 4 bases, with 7 bases between. The CDR3 is 13 amino acids. CDR3 in amino acids: CASSLGDTYGYTF. The CDR3 nucleotides are TGCGCCAGCAGCTTGGGGGACACCTATGGCTACACCTTC.

The V and J genes are TRBV9 and TRBJ2-5; 7 bases line up with TRBD2. Germline V gene data show CDR1 as SGDLS and CDR2 as YYNGEE. The length of the CDR3 is 14 residues. Trimming cost V 3 bases and J 3 bases; bases outside gene matches: 5. The CDR3 here is CASSGLGGEETQYF. CDR3 sequence (DNA): TGTGCCAGCAGCGGGCTGGGAGGGGAAGAGACCCAGTACTTC. Together with reference TRBV9 and TRBJ2-5, the CDR3 gives the full variable domain: DSGVTQTPKHLITATGQRVTLRCSPRSGDLSVYWYQQSLDQGLQFLIQYYNGEERAKGNILERFSAQQFPDLHSELNLSSLELGDSALYFCASSGLGGEETQYFGPGTRLLVL.

The chain links TRBV9 to TRBJ2-5; TRBD1 is a possible D gene (5 bases). Germline V gene sequence: CDR1 SGDLS, CDR2 YYNGEE. The CDR3 length is 15 residues. Trimming took off 0 bases at V and 4 bases at J, with 13 bases between the two ends. CDR3 bases: TGTGCCAGCAGCGTAGAGAACAGAAGGGGAGAGACCCAGTACTTC. Translated, it gives CASSVENRRGETQYF.

This sequence joins TRBV4-1 and TRBJ1-1; D unclear. The CDR3 is 15 residues long. The germline V gene encodes CDR1 MGHRA and CDR2 YSYEKL. Trimming took off 4 bases at V and 0 bases at J, with 12 bases between the two ends. CDR3 sequence: CASSPNFGMNTEAFF. CDR3 sequence (DNA): TGCGCCAGCAGCCCTAATTTCGGGATGAACACTGAAGCTTTCTTT.

This chain connects TRBV15 to TRBJ2-3; the match to TRBD2 covers 10 bases. CDR1 is LNHNV, CDR2 YYDKDF, per germline (reference sequence). The CDR3 runs to 15 residues. Trimming at V came to 0 bases and at J to 5 bases, leaving 2 bases not matched to a gene. The CDR3 region is CATSREASGGDTQYF. Here the CDR3 DNA reads TGTGCCACCAGCAGAGAGGCTAGCGGGGGAGATACGCAGTATTTT. The entire variable domain, with the rest obtained from reference TRBV15 and TRBJ2-3, is as follows: DAMVIQNPRYQVTQFGKPVTLSCSQTLNHNVMYWYQQKSSQAPKLLFHYYDKDFNNEADTPDNFQSRRPNTSFCFLDIRSPGLGDTAMYLCATSREASGGDTQYFGPGTRLTVL.

The V call is TRBV7-9, the J call TRBJ1-2; TRBD1 matches at 7 bases. The CDR3 runs 13 residues. Germline V lookup: CDR1 SEHNR, CDR2 FQNEAQ (reference sequence). With V trimmed by 2 bases and J by 7 bases, 4 bases remained unmatched. CDR3 in amino acids: CASSLKGAVGYTF. The CDR3 bases are TGTGCCAGCAGCTTAAAGGGGGCGGTTGGCTACACCTTC.

The rearrangement uses TRBV2 and TRBJ1-2, with TRBD1 identical over 7 bases. The germline V gene has CDR1 SNHLY and CDR2 FYNNEI. V gave up 8 bases and J gave up 8 bases; unmatched junction bases: 14. CDR3 length: 14 amino acids. The DNA of the CDR3 is TGTGCCAGCGACAACAGGGGTTGGGGTCAAGGCTACACCTTC. Translation gives CASDNRGWGQGYTF. Full variable domain (missing parts from reference TRBV2 and TRBJ1-2): EPEVTQTPSHQVTQMGQEVILRCVPISNHLYFYWYRQILGQKVEFLVSFYNNEISEKSEIFDDQFSVERPDGSNFTLKIRSTKLEDSAMYFCASDNRGWGQGYTFGSGTRLTVV.

This clone is a singleton in its sample. This chain joins TRBV5-1 and TRBJ2-2, with 8 bases lining up with TRBD1. The CDR3 is 16 amino acids. In germline, CDR1 is SGHRS, CDR2 YFSETQ. V dropped 3 bases and J dropped 5; count of bases not matched to a gene: 9. The CDR3 protein is CASSSVGQGPTGELFF. The CDR3 coding sequence is TGCGCCAGCAGCTCGGTCGGACAGGGCCCAACCGGGGAGCTGTTTTTT.

The CDR3: CASSQARGGGNQPQHF. The CDR3 region has the DNA TGTGCCAGCAGCCAAGCAAGGGGCGGGGGGAATCAGCCCCAGCATTTT. The V and J genes are TRBV4-2 and TRBJ1-5, with D possibly being TRBD1 (5 bases). This CDR3 has 16 residues. CDR1 is LGHNA, CDR2 YNFKEQ, per germline. Trimming left V 1 base short and J 4 bases short, with 14 bases between.

The chain is built from TRBV7-9 and TRBJ2-7; 8 nucleotides match TRBD1. The CDR3 sequence is 14 residues long. Germline assignment: CDR1 SEHNR and CDR2 FQNEAQ (reference sequence). J was trimmed by 4 bases and V by 2 bases; bases with no gene match: 4. The CDR3 is CASSLRTGPYEQYF. In DNA, the CDR3 is TGTGCCAGCAGCTTAAGGACAGGGCCTTACGAGCAGTACTTC.

This clone came up a few times. The chain joins TRBV27 to TRBJ1-6, with a weak D call TRBD1 (5 bases). CDR1 is MNHEY and CDR2 is SMNVEV in the germline V gene (reference sequence). The CDR3 covers 13 residues. The V end was cut by 7 bases, the J end by 8 bases, with 12 bases between. The CDR3 DNA reads TGTGCCAGCAACTGGGGCGCGGATTCACCCCTCCACTTT. Translated: CASNWGADSPLHF.

The CDR3 sequence: CASSFNRGLDAFF. The CDR3 DNA reads as TGTGCCAGCAGTTTTAACAGGGGGCTGGACGCTTTCTTT. The chain carries TRBV28 and TRBJ1-1; TRBD1 aligns across 9 bases. Germline V gene sequence: CDR1 MDHEN, CDR2 SYDVKM. The junction had 7 bases not matched to a gene; V was cut back by 3 bases and J by 11 bases. The CDR3 length is 13 residues.

The rearrangement uses TRBV6-5 and TRBJ2-2; 10 bases fit TRBD1. The CDR3 consists of 13 residues. Germline CDR1 and CDR2: MNHEY and SVGAGI. Trimming cost V 9 bases and J 8 bases; bases outside gene matches: 6. The CDR3 loop is CASRQGASGELFF. Written as DNA, the CDR3 is TGTGCCAGTCGACAGGGGGCAAGTGGGGAGCTGTTTTTT.